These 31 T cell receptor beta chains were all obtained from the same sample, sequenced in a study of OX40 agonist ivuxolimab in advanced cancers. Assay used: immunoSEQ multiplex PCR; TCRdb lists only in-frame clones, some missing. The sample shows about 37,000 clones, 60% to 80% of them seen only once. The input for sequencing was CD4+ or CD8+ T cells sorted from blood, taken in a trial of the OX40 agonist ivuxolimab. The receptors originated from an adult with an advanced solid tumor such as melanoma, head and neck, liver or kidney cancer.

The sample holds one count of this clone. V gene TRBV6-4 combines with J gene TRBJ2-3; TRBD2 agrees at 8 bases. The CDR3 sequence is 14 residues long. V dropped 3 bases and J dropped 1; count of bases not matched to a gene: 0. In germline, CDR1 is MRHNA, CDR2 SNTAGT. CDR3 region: CASSEAGGTDTQYF. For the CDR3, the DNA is TGTGCCAGCAGTGAAGCGGGGGGCACAGATACGCAGTATTTT.

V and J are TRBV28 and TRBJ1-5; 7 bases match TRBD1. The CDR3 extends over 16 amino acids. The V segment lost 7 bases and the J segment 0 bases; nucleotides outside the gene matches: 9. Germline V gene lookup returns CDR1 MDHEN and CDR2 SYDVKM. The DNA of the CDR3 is TGTGCCAGCAACCGACCGGGACAGCTTAGCAATCAGCCCCAGCATTTT. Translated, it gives CASNRPGQLSNQPQHF.

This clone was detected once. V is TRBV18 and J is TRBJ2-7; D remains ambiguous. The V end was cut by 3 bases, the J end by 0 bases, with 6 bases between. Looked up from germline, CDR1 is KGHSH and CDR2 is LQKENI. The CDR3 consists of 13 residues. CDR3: CASSPSSSYEQYF. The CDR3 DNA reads TGTGCCAGCTCACCCTCCTCCTCCTACGAGCAGTACTTC.

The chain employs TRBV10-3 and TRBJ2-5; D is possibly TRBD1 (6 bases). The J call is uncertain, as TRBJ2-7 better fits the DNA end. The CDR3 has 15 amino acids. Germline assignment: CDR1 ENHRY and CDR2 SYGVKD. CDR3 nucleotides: TGTGCCATCAGTGTTGGGACACAAAGCTCCTACGAGCAGTACTTC. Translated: CAISVGTQSSYEQYF.

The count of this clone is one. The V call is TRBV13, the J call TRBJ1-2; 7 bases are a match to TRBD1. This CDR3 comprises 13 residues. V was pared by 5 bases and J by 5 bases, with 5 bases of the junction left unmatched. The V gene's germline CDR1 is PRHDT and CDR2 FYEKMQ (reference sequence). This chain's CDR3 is CASSETGFYGYTF. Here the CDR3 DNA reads TGTGCCAGCAGCGAGACAGGGTTTTATGGCTACACCTTC.

The CDR3: CASSFDWGNEQFF. Here the CDR3 DNA reads TGTGCCAGCAGTTTTGACTGGGGCAATGAGCAGTTCTTC. This chain connects TRBV27 to TRBJ2-1, with D uncertain. CDR3 length: 13 residues. V lost 3 bases and J lost 6, with 9 bases in between. Germline V gene lookup returns CDR1 MNHEY and CDR2 SMNVEV (reference sequence).

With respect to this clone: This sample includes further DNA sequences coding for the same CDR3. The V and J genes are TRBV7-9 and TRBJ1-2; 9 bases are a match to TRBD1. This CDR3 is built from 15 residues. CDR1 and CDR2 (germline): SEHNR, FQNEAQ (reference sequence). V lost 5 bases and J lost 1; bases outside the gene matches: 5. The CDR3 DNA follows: TGTGCCAGCAGCCCGGGACAGGGCTTTAACTATGGCTACACCTTC. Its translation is CASSPGQGFNYGYTF.

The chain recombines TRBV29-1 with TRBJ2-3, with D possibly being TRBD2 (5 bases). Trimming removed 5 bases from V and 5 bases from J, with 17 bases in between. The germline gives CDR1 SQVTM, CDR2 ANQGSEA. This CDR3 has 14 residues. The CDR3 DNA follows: TGCAGCGTTCTACTGGCGGGCACTTTAGATACGCAGTATTTT. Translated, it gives CSVLLAGTLDTQYF.

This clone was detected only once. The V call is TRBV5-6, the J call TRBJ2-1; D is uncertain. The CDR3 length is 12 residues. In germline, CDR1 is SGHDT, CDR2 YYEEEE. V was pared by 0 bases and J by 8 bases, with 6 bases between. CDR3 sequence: CASSLGRYEQFF. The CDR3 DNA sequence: TGTGCCAGCAGCTTGGGCAGGTATGAGCAGTTCTTC.

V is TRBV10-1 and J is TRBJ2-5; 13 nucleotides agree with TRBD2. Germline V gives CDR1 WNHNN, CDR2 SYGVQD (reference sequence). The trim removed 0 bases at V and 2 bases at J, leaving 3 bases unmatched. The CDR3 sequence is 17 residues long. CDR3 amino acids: CASSESRLAGGQETQYF. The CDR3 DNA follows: TGCGCCAGCAGTGAGTCCCGACTAGCGGGGGGTCAAGAGACCCAGTACTTC.

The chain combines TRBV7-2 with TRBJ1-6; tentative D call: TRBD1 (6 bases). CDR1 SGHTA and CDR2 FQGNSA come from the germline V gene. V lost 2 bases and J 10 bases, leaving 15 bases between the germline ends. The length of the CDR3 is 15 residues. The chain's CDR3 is CASSLSLAGGSPLHF. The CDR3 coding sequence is TGTGCCAGCAGCTTAAGTCTCGCGGGGGGCTCACCCCTCCACTTT.

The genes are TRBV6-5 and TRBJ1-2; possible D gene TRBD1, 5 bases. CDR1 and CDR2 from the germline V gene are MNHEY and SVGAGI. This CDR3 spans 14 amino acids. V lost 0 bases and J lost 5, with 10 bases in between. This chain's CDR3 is CASSYSKGMYGYTF. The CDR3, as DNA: TGTGCCAGCAGTTACTCGAAGGGGATGTATGGCTACACCTTC.

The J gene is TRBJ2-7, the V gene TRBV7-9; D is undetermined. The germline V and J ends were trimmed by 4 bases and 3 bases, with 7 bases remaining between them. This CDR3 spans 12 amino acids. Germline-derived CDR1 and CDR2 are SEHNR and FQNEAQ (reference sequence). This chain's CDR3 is CASSSINYEQYF. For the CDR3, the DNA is TGTGCCAGCAGCTCCATTAACTACGAGCAGTACTTC.

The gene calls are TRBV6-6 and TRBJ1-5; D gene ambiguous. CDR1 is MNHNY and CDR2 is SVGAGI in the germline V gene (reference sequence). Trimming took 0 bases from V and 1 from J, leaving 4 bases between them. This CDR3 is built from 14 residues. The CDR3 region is CASSYSGSNQPQHF. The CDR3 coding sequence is TGTGCCAGCAGTTACTCGGGGAGCAATCAGCCCCAGCATTTT.

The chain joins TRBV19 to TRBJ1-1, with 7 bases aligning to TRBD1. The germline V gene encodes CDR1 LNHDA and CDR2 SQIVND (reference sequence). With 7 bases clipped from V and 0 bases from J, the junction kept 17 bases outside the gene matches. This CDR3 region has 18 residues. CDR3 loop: CASTIGTADFLMNTEAFF. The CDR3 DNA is TGTGCCAGTACCATTGGGACAGCAGACTTTTTGATGAACACTGAAGCTTTCTTT. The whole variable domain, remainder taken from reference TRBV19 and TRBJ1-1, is DGGITQSPKYLFRKEGQNVTLSCEQNLNHDAMYWYRQDPGQGLRLIYYSQIVNDFQKGDIAEGYSVSREKKESFPLTVTSAQKNPTAFYLCASTIGTADFLMNTEAFFGQGTRLTVV.

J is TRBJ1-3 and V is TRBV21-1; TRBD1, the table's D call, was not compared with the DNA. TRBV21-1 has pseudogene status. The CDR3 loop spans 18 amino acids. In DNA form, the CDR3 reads TGTGCCAGCAGCAAAGAAGGCTGGACAGCTAACTCTGGAAACACCATATATTTT. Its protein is CASSKEGWTANSGNTIYF.

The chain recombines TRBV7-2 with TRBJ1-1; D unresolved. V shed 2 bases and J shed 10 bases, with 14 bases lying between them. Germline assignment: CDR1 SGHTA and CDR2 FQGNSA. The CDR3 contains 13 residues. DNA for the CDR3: TGTGCCAGCAGCTTATCCTTTCCGGGCCCAGCTTTCTTT. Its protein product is CASSLSFPGPAFF. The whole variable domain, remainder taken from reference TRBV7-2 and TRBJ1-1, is GAGVSQSPSNKVTEKGKDVELRCDPISGHTALYWYRQSLGQGLEFLIYFQGNSAPDKSGLPSDRFSAERTGGSVSTLTIQRTQQEDSAVYLCASSLSFPGPAFFGQGTRLTVV.

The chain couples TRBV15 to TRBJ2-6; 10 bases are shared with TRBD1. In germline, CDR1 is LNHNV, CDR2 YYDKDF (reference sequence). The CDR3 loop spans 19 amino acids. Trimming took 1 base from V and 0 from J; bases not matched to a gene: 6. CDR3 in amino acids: CATSRGPGTGVSGANVLTF. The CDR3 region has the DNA TGTGCCACCAGCAGAGGTCCCGGGACAGGGGTCTCTGGGGCCAACGTCCTGACTTTC.

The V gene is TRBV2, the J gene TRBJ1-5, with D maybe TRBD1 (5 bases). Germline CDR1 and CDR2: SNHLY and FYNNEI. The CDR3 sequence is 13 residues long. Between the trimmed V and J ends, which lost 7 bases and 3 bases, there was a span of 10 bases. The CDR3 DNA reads TGTGCCAGCACCCCCGGGGCCAATCAGCCCCAGCATTTT. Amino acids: CASTPGANQPQHF.

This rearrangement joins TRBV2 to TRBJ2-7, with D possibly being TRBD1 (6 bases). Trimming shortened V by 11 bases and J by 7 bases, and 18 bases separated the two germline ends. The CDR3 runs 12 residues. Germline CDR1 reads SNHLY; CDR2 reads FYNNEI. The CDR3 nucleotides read TGTGCCCTCAGGGGCGCATCGGTAGAGCAGTACTTC. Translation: CALRGASVEQYF.

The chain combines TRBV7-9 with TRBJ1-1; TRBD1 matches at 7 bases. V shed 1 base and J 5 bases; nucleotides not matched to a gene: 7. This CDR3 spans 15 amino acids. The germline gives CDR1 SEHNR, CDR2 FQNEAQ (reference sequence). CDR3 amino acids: CASSLEGGSGTEAFF. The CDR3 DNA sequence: TGTGCCAGCAGCTTAGAAGGGGGCTCAGGGACTGAAGCTTTCTTT.

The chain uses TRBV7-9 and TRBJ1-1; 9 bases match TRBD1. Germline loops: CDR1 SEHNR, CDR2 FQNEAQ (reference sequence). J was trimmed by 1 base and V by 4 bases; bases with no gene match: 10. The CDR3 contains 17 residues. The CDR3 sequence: CASSSVSGDRENTEAFF. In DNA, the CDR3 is TGTGCCAGCAGCTCGGTGTCCGGGGACAGGGAGAACACTGAAGCTTTCTTT.

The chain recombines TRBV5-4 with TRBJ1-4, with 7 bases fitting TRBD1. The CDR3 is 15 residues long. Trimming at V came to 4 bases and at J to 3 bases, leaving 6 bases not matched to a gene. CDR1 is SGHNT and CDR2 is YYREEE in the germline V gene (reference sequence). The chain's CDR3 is CASSPKGASNEKLFF. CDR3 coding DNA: TGTGCCAGCAGCCCCAAGGGGGCGTCTAATGAAAAACTGTTTTTT.

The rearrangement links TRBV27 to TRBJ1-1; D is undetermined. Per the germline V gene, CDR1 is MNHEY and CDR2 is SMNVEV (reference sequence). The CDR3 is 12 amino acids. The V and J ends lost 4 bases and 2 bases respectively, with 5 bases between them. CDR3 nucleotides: TGTGCCAGCAGTTCGGGAAACACTGAAGCTTTCTTT. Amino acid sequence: CASSSGNTEAFF.

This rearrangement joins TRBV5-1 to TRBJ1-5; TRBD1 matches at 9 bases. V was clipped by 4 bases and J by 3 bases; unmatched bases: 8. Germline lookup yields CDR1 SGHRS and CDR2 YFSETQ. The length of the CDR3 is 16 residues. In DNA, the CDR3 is TGCGCCAGCAGCCCAACAGGGGGCCTTGACAATCAGCCCCAGCATTTT. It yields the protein CASSPTGGLDNQPQHF.

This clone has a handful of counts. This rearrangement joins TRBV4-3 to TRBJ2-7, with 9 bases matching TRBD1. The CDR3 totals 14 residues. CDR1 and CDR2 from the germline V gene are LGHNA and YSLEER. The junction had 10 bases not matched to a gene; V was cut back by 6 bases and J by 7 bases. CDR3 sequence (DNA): TGCGCCAGCAGAGTCGGACAGGGGTATGGAGAGCAGTACTTC. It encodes CASRVGQGYGEQYF.

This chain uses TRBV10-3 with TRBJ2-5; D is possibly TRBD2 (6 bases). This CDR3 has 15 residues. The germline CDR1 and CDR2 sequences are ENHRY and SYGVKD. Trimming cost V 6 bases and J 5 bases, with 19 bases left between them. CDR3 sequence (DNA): TGTGCCATCAGCCCCCTTGGGACTGGGAGGGAGACCCAGTACTTC. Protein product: CAISPLGTGRETQYF.

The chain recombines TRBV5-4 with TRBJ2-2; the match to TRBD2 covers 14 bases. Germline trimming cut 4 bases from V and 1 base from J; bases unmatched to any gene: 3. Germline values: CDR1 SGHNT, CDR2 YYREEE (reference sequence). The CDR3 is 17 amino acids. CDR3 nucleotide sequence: TGTGCCAGCAGCCGAGGGACTAGCGGGAGGAACACCGGGGAGCTGTTTTTT. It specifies CASSRGTSGRNTGELFF.

CDR3 in DNA: TGTGCCAGCAGCGCCCAAGGCCGGGGCGCCACCGGGGAGCTGTTTTTT. Its translation is CASSAQGRGATGELFF. The rearrangement links TRBV11-2 to TRBJ2-2; D assignment may be TRBD1 or TRBD2 (5 bases each). The CDR3 has 16 residues. Looked up from germline, CDR1 is SGHAT and CDR2 is FQNNGV. Trimming removed 5 bases from V and 4 bases from J, with 17 bases in between. Filled out from reference TRBV11-2 and TRBJ2-2, the complete variable domain reads EAGVAQSPRYKIIEKRQSVAFWCNPISGHATLYWYQQILGQGPKLLIQFQNNGVVDDSQLPKDRFSAERLKGVDSTLKIQPAKLEDSAVYLCASSAQGRGATGELFFGEGSRLTVL.

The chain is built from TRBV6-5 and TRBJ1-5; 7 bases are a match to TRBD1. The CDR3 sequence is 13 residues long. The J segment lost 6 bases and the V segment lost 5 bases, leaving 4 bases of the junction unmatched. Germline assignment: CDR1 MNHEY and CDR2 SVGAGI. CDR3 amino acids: CASSRQGGQPQHF. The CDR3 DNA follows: TGTGCCAGCAGTCGACAGGGTGGTCAGCCCCAGCATTTT.

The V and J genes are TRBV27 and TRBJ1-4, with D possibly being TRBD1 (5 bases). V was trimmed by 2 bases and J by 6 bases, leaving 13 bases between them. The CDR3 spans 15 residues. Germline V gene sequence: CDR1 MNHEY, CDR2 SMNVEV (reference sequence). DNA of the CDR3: TGTGCCAGCAGTTTAGTCGGGTTGGGGGATGAAAAACTGTTTTTT. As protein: CASSLVGLGDEKLFF. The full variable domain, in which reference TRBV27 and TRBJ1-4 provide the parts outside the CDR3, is EAQVTQNPRYLITVTGKKLTVTCSQNMNHEYMSWYRQDPGLGLRQIYYSMNVEVTDKGDVPEGYKVSRKEKRNFPLILESPSPNQTSLYFCASSLVGLGDEKLFFGSGTQLSVL.